These 7 T cell receptor beta chains share one sample of origin, sequenced in a study of response to subunit inactivated influenza vaccine (dated by TCRdb to the late 2010s). Libraries were prepared through RT-PCR. Instrument on record: Illumina HiSeq 2500. TCRdb applied fastp at Q25 and MiXCR to the public reads, then kept only in-frame beta chains. Every entry covers one CDR3 protein and lists the most common genes and DNA from its rows. The sample table shows approximately 700,000 distinct CDR3 sequences, and approximately 14% are seen once. The ten biggest clones cover roughly 10% of the sample. Sequencing was performed on PBMCs from blood, taken 11 to 12 days after vaccination. The source is a man in his fifties who received an inactivated influenza vaccine. Donor details come from another sample of the same person, matched by shared clones.

This rearrangement joins TRBV5-1 to TRBJ2-3; 11 nucleotides align to TRBD1. Germline V lookup: CDR1 SGHRS, CDR2 YFSETQ. The CDR3 contains 15 residues. V lost 5 bases, J lost 4 bases, and 6 bases stayed unmatched. The CDR3 bases are TGCGCCAGCAGTGACGGACAGGGGGCGTCAGATACGCAGTATTTT. As protein: CASSDGQGASDTQYF.

The table lists this clonotype with a few counts. The chain carries TRBV28 and TRBJ2-3; D tentatively fits TRBD1 or TRBD2 (6 bases each). Germline CDR1 and CDR2: MDHEN and SYDVKM. This CDR3 has 11 amino acids. Trimming cost V 7 bases and J 5 bases, with 7 bases left between them. The CDR3 loop reads CASKGGDTQYF. The CDR3 nucleotides read TGTGCCAGCAAGGGGGGAGATACGCAGTATTTT.

The chain couples TRBV28 to TRBJ2-5, with 7 bases matching TRBD1. The germline CDR1 and CDR2 sequences are MDHEN and SYDVKM. V lost 4 bases, J lost 4 bases, and 15 bases stayed unmatched. CDR3 size: 17 residues. CDR3 region: CASSSLTGFELGETQYF. The CDR3 DNA follows: TGTGCCAGCAGTTCCCTGACAGGGTTTGAACTTGGAGAGACCCAGTACTTC.

The chain joins TRBV6-2 or TRBV6-3 to TRBJ1-5; no firm D call. This CDR3 contains 12 residues. Looked up from germline, CDR1 is MNHEY and CDR2 is SVGEGT. Trimming removed 4 bases from V and 9 bases from J, with 10 bases in between. CDR3 amino acids: CASSSPVGPQHF. CDR3 bases: TGTGCCAGCAGTTCCCCGGTGGGGCCCCAGCATTTT.

At least ten counts were recorded for this clonotype. The J gene is TRBJ2-3, the V gene TRBV30; 8 positions agree with TRBD1. The CDR3 runs 13 residues. Trimming at V came to 4 bases and at J to 6 bases, leaving 6 bases not matched to a gene. The germline V gene encodes CDR1 GTSNPN and CDR2 SVGIG (reference sequence). The CDR3 DNA is TGTGCCTGGACAGGGGGCAGTGGGGATACGCAGTATTTT. Protein sequence: CAWTGGSGDTQYF.

The table lists this clonotype with a few counts. CDR3 coding DNA: TGCGCCAGCAGCCCGGCCGTCGGTTCGGGAAACACCATATATTTT. Residues: CASSPAVGSGNTIYF. The rearrangement links TRBV5-1 to TRBJ1-3; D remains ambiguous. V was clipped by 4 bases and J by 4 bases, with 15 bases between them. CDR1 and CDR2 from the germline V gene are SGHRS and YFSETQ. CDR3 size: 15 residues.

This clonotype was counted only a few times. The chain combines TRBV3-1 with TRBJ1-1, with D maybe TRBD1 (5 bases). With 8 bases removed from V and 4 bases from J, the gap between germline ends came to 17 bases. Germline loops: CDR1 LGHDT, CDR2 YNNKEL (reference sequence). CDR3 size: 14 residues. CDR3 in amino acids: CASSPPGRTTEAFF. The CDR3 DNA reads as TGTGCCAGCTCCCCTCCAGGGAGAACCACTGAAGCTTTCTTT.